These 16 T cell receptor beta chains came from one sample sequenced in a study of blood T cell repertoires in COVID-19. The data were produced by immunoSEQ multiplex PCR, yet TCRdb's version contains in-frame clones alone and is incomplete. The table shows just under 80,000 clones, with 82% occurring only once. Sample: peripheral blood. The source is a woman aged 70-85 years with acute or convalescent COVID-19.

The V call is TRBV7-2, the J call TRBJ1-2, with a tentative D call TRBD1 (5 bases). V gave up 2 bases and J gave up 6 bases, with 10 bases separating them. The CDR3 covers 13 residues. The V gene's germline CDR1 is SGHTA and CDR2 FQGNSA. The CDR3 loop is CASSLSQGNGYTF. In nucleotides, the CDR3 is TGTGCCAGCAGCTTAAGCCAGGGCAATGGCTACACCTTC.

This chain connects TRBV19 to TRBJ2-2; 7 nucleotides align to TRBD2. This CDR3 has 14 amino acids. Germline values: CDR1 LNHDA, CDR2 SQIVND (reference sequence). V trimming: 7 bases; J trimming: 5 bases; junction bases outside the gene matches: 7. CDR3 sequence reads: CASTRAGATGELFF. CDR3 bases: TGTGCCAGTACTAGGGCGGGAGCTACCGGGGAGCTGTTTTTT. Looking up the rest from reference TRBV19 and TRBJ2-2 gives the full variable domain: DGGITQSPKYLFRKEGQNVTLSCEQNLNHDAMYWYRQDPGQGLRLIYYSQIVNDFQKGDIAEGYSVSREKKESFPLTVTSAQKNPTAFYLCASTRAGATGELFFGEGSRLTVL.

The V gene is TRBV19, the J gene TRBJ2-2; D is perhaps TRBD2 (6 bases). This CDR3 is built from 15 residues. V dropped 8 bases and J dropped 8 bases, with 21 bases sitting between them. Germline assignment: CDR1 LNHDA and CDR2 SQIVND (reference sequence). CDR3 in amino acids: CASQIIGGTSGELFF. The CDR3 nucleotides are TGTGCCAGTCAGATTATCGGGGGAACTTCGGGGGAGCTGTTTTTT.

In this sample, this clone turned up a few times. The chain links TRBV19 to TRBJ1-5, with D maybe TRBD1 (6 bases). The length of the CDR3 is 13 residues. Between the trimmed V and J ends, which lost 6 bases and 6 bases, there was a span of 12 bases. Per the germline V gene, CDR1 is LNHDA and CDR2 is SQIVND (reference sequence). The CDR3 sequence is CASSTGFGQPQHF. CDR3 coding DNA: TGTGCCAGTAGCACAGGGTTTGGTCAGCCCCAGCATTTT.

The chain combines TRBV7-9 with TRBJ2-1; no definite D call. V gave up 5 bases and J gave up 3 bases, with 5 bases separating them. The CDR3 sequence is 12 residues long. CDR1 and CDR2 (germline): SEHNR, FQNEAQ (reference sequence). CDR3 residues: CASSRDYNEQFF. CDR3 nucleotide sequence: TGTGCCAGCAGCCGCGACTACAATGAGCAGTTCTTC.

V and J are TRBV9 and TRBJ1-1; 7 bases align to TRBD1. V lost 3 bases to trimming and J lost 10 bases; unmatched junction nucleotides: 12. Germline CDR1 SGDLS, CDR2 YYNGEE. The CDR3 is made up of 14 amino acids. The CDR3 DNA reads TGTGCCAGCAGCGGGGGACAGCGGGGGTATAGAGCTTTCTTT. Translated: CASSGGQRGYRAFF.

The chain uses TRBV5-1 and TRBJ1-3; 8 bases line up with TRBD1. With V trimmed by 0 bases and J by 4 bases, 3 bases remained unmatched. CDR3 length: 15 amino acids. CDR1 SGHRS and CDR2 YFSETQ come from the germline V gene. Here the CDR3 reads CASSLGQGYGNTIYF. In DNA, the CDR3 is TGCGCCAGCAGCTTGGGACAGGGGTACGGAAACACCATATATTTT.

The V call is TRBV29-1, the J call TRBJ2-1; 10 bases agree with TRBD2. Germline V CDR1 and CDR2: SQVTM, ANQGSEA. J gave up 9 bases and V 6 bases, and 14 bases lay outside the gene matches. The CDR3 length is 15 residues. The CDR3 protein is CSVPLKGLALGEQFF. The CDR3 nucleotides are TGCAGCGTCCCCCTTAAGGGACTAGCGCTTGGTGAGCAGTTCTTC.

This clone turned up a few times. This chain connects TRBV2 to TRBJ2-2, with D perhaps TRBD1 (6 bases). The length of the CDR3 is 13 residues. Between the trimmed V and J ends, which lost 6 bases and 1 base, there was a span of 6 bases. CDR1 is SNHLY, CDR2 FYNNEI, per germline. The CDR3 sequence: CASRGQNTGELFF. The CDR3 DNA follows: TGTGCCAGCAGGGGACAGAACACCGGGGAGCTGTTTTTT. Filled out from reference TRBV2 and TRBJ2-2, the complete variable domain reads EPEVTQTPSHQVTQMGQEVILRCVPISNHLYFYWYRQILGQKVEFLVSFYNNEISEKSEIFDDQFSVERPDGSNFTLKIRSTKLEDSAMYFCASRGQNTGELFFGEGSRLTVL.

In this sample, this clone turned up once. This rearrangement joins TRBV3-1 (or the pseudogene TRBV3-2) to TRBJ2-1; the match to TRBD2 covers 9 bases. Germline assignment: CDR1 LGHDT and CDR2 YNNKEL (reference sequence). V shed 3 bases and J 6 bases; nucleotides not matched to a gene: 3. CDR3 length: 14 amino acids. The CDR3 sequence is CASSQGLAGNEQFF. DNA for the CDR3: TGTGCCAGCAGCCAGGGACTAGCAGGCAATGAGCAGTTCTTC.

For the CDR3, the DNA is TGCGCCAGCAGCCAAATGACGGGACTAGCGGGATTCACAGATACGCAGTATTTT. This encodes CASSQMTGLAGFTDTQYF. The V and J genes are TRBV4-1 and TRBJ2-3; TRBD2 aligns across 13 bases. The CDR3 covers 18 residues. Germline-derived CDR1 and CDR2 are MGHRA and YSYEKL. Trimming removed 2 bases from V and 2 bases from J; junction bases left unmatched: 7.

The CDR3 DNA reads TGTGCCAGCAGTGTGAGTCAGGGCTACAATCAGCCCCAGCATTTT. It translates to CASSVSQGYNQPQHF. The rearrangement links TRBV2 to TRBJ1-5, with a tentative D call TRBD1 (5 bases). Germline loops: CDR1 SNHLY, CDR2 FYNNEI. The CDR3 totals 15 residues. The ends were cut back, 4 bases at V and 3 bases at J, with 13 bases in the middle.

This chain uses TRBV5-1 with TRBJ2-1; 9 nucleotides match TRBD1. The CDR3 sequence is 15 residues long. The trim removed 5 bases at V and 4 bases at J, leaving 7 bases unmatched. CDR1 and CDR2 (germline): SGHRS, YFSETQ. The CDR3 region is CASRGGQGNYNEQFF. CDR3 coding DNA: TGCGCCAGCAGAGGGGGACAGGGAAATTACAATGAGCAGTTCTTC.

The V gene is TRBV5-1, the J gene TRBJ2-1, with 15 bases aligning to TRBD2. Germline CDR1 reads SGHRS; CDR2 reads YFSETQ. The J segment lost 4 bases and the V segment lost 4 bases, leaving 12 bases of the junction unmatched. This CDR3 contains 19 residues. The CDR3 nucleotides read TGCGCCAGCAGCCTAGGACTAGCGGGAGGGCTCCCTCAATACAATGAGCAGTTCTTC. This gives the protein CASSLGLAGGLPQYNEQFF.

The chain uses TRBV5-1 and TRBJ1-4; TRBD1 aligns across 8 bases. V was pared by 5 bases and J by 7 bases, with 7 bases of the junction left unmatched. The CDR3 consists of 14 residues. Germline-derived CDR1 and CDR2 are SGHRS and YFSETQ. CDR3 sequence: CASSYGQGSEKLFF. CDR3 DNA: TGCGCCAGCAGTTACGGACAGGGTAGTGAAAAACTGTTTTTT.

DNA for the CDR3: TGTGCCAGCAGTTTAAGGGTCCAGGTAGCGGGACTCACCGGGGAGCTGTTTTTT. Protein product: CASSLRVQVAGLTGELFF. This chain joins TRBV27 and TRBJ2-2; 8 bases align to TRBD2. Germline CDR1 is MNHEY and CDR2 is SMNVEV (reference sequence). This CDR3 has 18 residues. The ends lost 2 bases at V and 4 bases at J; junction bases unmatched: 12.